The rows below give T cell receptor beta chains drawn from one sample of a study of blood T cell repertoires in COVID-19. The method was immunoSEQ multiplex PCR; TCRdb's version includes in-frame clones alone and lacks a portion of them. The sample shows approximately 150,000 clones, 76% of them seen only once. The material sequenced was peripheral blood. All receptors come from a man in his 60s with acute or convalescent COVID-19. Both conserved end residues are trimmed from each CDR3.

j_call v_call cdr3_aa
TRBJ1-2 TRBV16 ASSHGQGYYGYT
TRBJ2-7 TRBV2 AGRIIQGYEQY
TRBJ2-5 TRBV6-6 ASSYGTGSGKTQY
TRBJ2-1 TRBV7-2 ASSFPLAGNEQF
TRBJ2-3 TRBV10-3 AISDSRTDTQY
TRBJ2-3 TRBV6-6 ASSTGFPMADTQY
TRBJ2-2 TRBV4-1 ASSQVEGSTGELF
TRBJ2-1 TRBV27 ASSSPYRGGSYNEQF
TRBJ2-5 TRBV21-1 ASRLSSACETQY
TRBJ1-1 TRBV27 ASSEGTTEAF
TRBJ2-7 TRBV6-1 ASSEIGQGASKQY
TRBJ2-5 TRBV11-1 ASRERLGHETQY
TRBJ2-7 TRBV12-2 ASRFGSSGRSPEQY
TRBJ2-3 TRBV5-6 ASSSIAGARTDTQY
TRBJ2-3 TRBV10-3 AISTPGGGSSRTDTQY
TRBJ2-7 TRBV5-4 ASSRGLAGGAYEQY
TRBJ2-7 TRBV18 ASSPRDSPSYEQY
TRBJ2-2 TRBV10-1 ASSLAGNTGELF
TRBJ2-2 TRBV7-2 ASSLHGSYGGELF
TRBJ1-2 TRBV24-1 ATSDPTTANYGYT
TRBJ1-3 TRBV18 ASSTLDSSGNTIY
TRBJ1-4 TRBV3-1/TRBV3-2 ASSQVSGTNEKLF